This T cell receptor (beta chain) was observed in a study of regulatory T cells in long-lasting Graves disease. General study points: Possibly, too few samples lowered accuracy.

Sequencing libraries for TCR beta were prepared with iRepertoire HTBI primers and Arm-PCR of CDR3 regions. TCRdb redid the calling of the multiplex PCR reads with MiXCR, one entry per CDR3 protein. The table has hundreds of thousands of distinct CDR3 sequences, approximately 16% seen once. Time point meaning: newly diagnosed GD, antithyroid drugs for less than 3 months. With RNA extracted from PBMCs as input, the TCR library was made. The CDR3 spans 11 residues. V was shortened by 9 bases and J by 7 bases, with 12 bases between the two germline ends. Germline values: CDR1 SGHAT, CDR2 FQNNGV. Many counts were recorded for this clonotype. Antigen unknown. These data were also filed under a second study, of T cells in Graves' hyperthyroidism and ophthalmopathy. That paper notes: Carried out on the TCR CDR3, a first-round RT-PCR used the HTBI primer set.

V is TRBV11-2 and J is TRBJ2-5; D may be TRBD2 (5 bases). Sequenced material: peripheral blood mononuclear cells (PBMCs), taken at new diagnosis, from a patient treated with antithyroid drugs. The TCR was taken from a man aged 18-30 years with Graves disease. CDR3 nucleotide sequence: TGTGCCAGATCTTTAGGGAGGACCCAGTACTTC. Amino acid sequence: CARSLGRTQYF.